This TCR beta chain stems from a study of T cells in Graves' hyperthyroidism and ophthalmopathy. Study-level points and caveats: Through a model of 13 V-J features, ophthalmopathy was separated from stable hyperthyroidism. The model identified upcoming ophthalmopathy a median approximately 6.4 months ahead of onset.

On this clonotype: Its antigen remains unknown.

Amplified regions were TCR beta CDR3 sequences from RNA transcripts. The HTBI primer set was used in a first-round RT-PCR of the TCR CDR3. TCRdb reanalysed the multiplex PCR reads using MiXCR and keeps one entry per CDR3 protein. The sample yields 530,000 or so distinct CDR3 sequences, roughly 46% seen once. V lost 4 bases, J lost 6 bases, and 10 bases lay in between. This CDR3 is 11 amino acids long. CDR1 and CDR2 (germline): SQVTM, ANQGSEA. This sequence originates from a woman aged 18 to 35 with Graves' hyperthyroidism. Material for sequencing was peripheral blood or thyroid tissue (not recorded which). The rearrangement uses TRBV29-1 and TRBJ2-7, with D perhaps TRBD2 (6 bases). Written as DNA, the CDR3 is TGCAGCGTTGGGAGGGGTACCGAGCAGTACTTC. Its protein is CSVGRGTEQYF.